This T cell receptor (beta chain) is from a study of blood T cell repertoires in COVID-19. V was cut by 2 bases and J by 2 bases, with 23 bases left in between. Germline V gene sequence: CDR1 SGDLS, CDR2 YYNGEE. This CDR3 region has 20 residues. Produced via immunoSEQ multiplex PCR; TCRdb's table is partial and in-frame only. The table has 290,000 or so clones, approximately 86% seen once. The J gene is TRBJ1-6, the V gene TRBV9, with TRBD1 as a possible D gene (5 bases). Sequencing was performed on PBMCs or T cells enriched from blood (not recorded which). The clonotype comes from a woman aged 18 to 35 who had recovered from COVID-19. CDR3 coding DNA: TGTGCCAGCAGCGTTGATGCAGGGAACCAGTTGGGCACCTATAATTCACCCCTCCACTTT. Translating it yields CASSVDAGNQLGTYNSPLHF.